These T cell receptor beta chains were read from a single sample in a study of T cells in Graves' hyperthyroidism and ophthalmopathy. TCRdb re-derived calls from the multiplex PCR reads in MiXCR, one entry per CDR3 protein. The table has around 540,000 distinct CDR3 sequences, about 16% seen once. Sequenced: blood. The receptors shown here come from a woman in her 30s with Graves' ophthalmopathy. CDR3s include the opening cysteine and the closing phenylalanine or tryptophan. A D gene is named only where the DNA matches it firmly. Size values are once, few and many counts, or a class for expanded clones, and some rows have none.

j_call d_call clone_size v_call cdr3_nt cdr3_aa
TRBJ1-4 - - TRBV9 TGTGCCAGCAGCGTTCTCGGGGGAAGAGGGGAAAAACTGTTTTTT CASSVLGGRGEKLFF
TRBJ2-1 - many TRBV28 TGTGCCAGCAGTTCCGGGAGTTACAATGAGCAGTTCTTC CASSSGSYNEQFF
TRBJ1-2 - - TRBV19 TGTGCCAGTAGTATACGGGCCCCTTTTGGCTACACCTTC CASSIRAPFGYTF
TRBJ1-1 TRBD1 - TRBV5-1 TGCGCCAGCAGCGCCCAGGACAGGGCGGGCACTGAAGCTTTCTTT CASSAQDRAGTEAFF
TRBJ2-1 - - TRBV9 TGTGCCAGCAGCGTAGGGGAGGATCAGTTCTTC CASSVGEDQFF
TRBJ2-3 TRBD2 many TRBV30 TGTGCCTGGAGTGTACCGGGCGGGAGATTCGATACGCAGTATTTT CAWSVPGGRFDTQYF
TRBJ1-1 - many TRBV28 TGTGCCAGCAACAGGTGGAACACTGAAGCTTTCTTT CASNRWNTEAFF
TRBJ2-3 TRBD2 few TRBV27 TGTGCCAGCCCGGGGGGGTTCCTCACAGATACGCAGTATTTT CASPGGFLTDTQYF
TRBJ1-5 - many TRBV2 TGTGCCAGCAGAAAGGACAGTCTGAATCAGCCCCAGCATTTT CASRKDSLNQPQHF
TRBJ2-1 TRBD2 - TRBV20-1 TGCAGTGCCACGCCCGGGACTAGCGGGCGCAATGAGCAGTTCTTC CSATPGTSGRNEQFF
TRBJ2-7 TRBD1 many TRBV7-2 TGTGCCAGCAGCTTTACAGGGGGAAGGCACGAGCAGTACTTC CASSFTGGRHEQYF
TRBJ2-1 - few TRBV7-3 TGTGCCAGCAGCTCGACTAGTTTGCCAACCAATGAGCAGTTCTTC CASSSTSLPTNEQFF
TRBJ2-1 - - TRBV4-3 TGCGCCAGCAGCCAAGAAGGCCTAGAGAATGAGCAGTTCTTC CASSQEGLENEQFF
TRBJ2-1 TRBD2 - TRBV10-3 TGTGCCATCAGTGAGTCAAGCGGGAGGAATGAGCAGTTCTTC CAISESSGRNEQFF
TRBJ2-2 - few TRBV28 TGTGCCAGCAGTCCAGGAGGGACAGAAGTTTACACCGGGGAGCTGTTTTTT CASSPGGTEVYTGELFF
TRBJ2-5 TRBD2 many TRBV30 TGTGCCTGGAGTGTAGGCGCTAGCGGGAGAGAGACCCAGTACTTC CAWSVGASGRETQYF
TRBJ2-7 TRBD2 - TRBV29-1 TGCAGCGTACACCGGGAGGGGGGCTACGAGCAGTACTTC CSVHREGGYEQYF
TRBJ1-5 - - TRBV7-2 TGTGCCAGCAGCTTTTCGGACGGTAGCAATCAGCCCCAGCATTTT CASSFSDGSNQPQHF